The entry that follows covers one TCR beta chain sequence. These data originate in a study of control samples from healthy donors and cancer patients. This CDR3 is 13 amino acids long. CDR1 and CDR2 (germline): SNHLY, FYNNEI. V was shortened by 8 bases and J by 9 bases, with 14 bases between the two germline ends. TCRdb's copy holds only in-frame clones and misses some; the assay was immunoSEQ multiplex PCR. Of 85,000 to 95,000 clones listed, roughly four fifths were seen once; the top ten hold approximately 9.8%. The TCR sequence derives from a woman aged 55-70 years in good health. The chain recombines TRBV2 with TRBJ1-6; no clear D. Sequencing was done on a sample of blood. CDR3 sequence (DNA): TGTGCCAGCGTTGGGGTCCCAGGTTCACCCCTCCACTTT. Translation gives CASVGVPGSPLHF. The variable domain in full, completed from reference TRBV2 and TRBJ1-6, reads EPEVTQTPSHQVTQMGQEVILRCVPISNHLYFYWYRQILGQKVEFLVSFYNNEISEKSEIFDDQFSVERPDGSNFTLKIRSTKLEDSAMYFCASVGVPGSPLHFGNGTRLTVT.